What follows are 24 T cell receptor beta chains derived from one specimen sequenced in a study of T cell responses to AZD1222 COVID-19 vaccine. TCRdb's copy holds only in-frame clones and misses some; the assay was immunoSEQ multiplex PCR. The sample lists over 80,000 clones, approximately 90% occurring once. Sequencing was performed on peripheral blood, taken on day 0 of AZD1222 vaccination. The receptors stem from an adult in good health.

The chain combines TRBV28 with TRBJ1-5, with D perhaps TRBD1 (6 bases). With 6 bases removed from V and 5 bases from J, the gap between germline ends came to 20 bases. The CDR3 covers 16 residues. Germline V gene lookup returns CDR1 MDHEN and CDR2 SYDVKM. This chain's CDR3 is CASSLDRRIRHQPQHF. The CDR3 DNA reads as TGTGCCAGCAGCCTTGACAGGCGCATACGTCATCAGCCCCAGCATTTT.

V and J are TRBV11-1 and TRBJ2-1; D gene uncertain. With 6 bases removed from V and 5 bases from J, the gap between germline ends came to 11 bases. The CDR3 sequence is 13 residues long. Germline V gene lookup returns CDR1 SGHAT and CDR2 FQDESV (reference sequence). The CDR3 here is CASRQTSHNEQFF. The CDR3, as DNA: TGTGCCAGCAGACAAACAAGTCACAATGAGCAGTTCTTC.

The V call is TRBV19, the J call TRBJ2-3; D ambiguous. The CDR3 spans 13 residues. The V end lost 4 bases, the J end lost 4 bases, and 9 bases lay between the germline ends. Germline assignment: CDR1 LNHDA and CDR2 SQIVND (reference sequence). This CDR3 reads CASSRAESDTQYF. DNA for the CDR3: TGTGCCAGTAGTAGAGCAGAGTCAGATACGCAGTATTTT.

V usage is TRBV28 and J usage is TRBJ2-7; D remains ambiguous. The CDR3 consists of 12 residues. Germline V CDR1 and CDR2: MDHEN, SYDVKM. V lost 5 bases to trimming and J lost 7 bases, with 12 bases between them. CDR3 amino acids: CASSPPWGEQYF. Written as DNA, the CDR3 is TGTGCCAGCAGTCCCCCGTGGGGTGAGCAGTACTTC. The variable domain in full, completed from reference TRBV28 and TRBJ2-7, reads DVKVTQSSRYLVKRTGEKVFLECVQDMDHENMFWYRQDPGLGLRLIYFSYDVKMKEKGDIPEGYSVSREKKERFSLILESASTNQTSMYLCASSPPWGEQYFGPGTRLTVT.

V usage is TRBV3-1 (or the pseudogene TRBV3-2) and J usage is TRBJ1-1; D might be TRBD1 (5 bases). Trimming took 1 base from V and 3 from J, leaving 9 bases between them. Looked up from germline, CDR1 is LGHDT and CDR2 is YNNKEL (reference sequence). The CDR3 has 14 residues. This CDR3 reads CASSQAVRDTEAFF. In nucleotides, the CDR3 is TGTGCCAGCAGCCAAGCAGTCAGGGACACTGAAGCTTTCTTT.

V is TRBV28 and J is TRBJ2-5; D call uncertain. Germline CDR1 is MDHEN and CDR2 is SYDVKM. V lost 6 bases, J lost 4 bases, and 15 bases lay in between. CDR3 length: 14 amino acids. CDR3 amino acids: CASSSPVMGETQYF. The CDR3 bases are TGTGCCAGCAGCTCCCCAGTAATGGGAGAGACCCAGTACTTC.

The gene calls are TRBV24-1 and TRBJ2-1, with no clear D. Germline V gene lookup returns CDR1 KGHDR and CDR2 SFDVKD. The germline V and J ends were trimmed by 4 bases and 7 bases, with 10 bases remaining between them. The CDR3 spans 13 residues. CDR3 nucleotides: TGTGCCACCAGTGAGTTACTATCAAATGAGCAGTTCTTC. Its protein is CATSELLSNEQFF.

The V and J genes are TRBV7-2 and TRBJ1-1; TRBD1 aligns across 7 bases. V lost 0 bases and J lost 3; bases outside the gene matches: 7. The CDR3 extends over 16 amino acids. In germline, CDR1 is SGHTA, CDR2 FQGNSA. CDR3 nucleotides: TGTGCCAGCAGCTTAGCACAGGGGCGGCTGTACACTGAAGCTTTCTTT. Protein product: CASSLAQGRLYTEAFF.

V usage is TRBV5-5 and J usage is TRBJ1-1, with a possible D match to TRBD1 (6 bases). Germline-derived CDR1 and CDR2 are SGHKS and YYEKEE (reference sequence). Between the trimmed V and J ends, which lost 4 bases and 5 bases, there was a span of 24 bases. The CDR3 loop spans 17 amino acids. The CDR3 sequence: CASSAEGGLQGMTEAFF. Written as DNA, the CDR3 is TGTGCCAGCAGCGCTGAGGGCGGGTTACAGGGAATGACTGAAGCTTTCTTT.

The V gene is TRBV5-1, the J gene TRBJ2-3, with TRBD2 matching over 9 bases. Germline V lookup: CDR1 SGHRS, CDR2 YFSETQ. With 4 bases clipped from V and 5 bases from J, the junction kept 14 bases outside the gene matches. CDR3 length: 17 residues. DNA for the CDR3: TGCGCCAGCAGCCCCCGGGCTAGCGGGAAAATAGGAGATACGCAGTATTTT. Amino acid sequence: CASSPRASGKIGDTQYF.

This CDR3 is CASSQDLGVTQYF. The CDR3 DNA is TGCGCCAGCAGCCAAGATTTGGGGGTAACCCAGTACTTC. This sequence joins TRBV4-1 and TRBJ2-5; D may correspond to TRBD1 or TRBD2 (5 bases each). V was cut by 0 bases and J by 8 bases, with 10 bases left in between. Per germline, CDR1 MGHRA and CDR2 YSYEKL. The CDR3 is made up of 13 amino acids.

V usage is TRBV7-9 and J usage is TRBJ2-1; D is unclear. The V end lost 1 base, the J end lost 7 bases, and 8 bases lay between the germline ends. CDR1 SEHNR and CDR2 FQNEAQ come from the germline V gene (reference sequence). This CDR3 contains 13 residues. The CDR3 here is CASSLEVWNEQFF. As DNA, the CDR3 is TGTGCCAGCAGCTTAGAAGTGTGGAATGAGCAGTTCTTC.

The J gene is TRBJ2-1, the V gene TRBV7-9; 8 nucleotides agree with TRBD2. The CDR3 consists of 14 residues. V was pared by 8 bases and J by 6 bases, with 9 bases of the junction left unmatched. Germline loops: CDR1 SEHNR, CDR2 FQNEAQ (reference sequence). The CDR3 DNA follows: TGTGCCAGCCCCGGCTCGGGAGGGGGCAATGAGCAGTTCTTC. This sequence encodes CASPGSGGGNEQFF. The full variable domain, its missing parts supplied by reference TRBV7-9 and TRBJ2-1, is DTGVSQNPRHKITKRGQNVTFRCDPISEHNRLYWYRQTLGQGPEFLTYFQNEAQLEKSRLLSDRFSAERPKGSFSTLEIQRTEQGDSAMYLCASPGSGGGNEQFFGPGTRLTVL.

This chain joins TRBV29-1 and TRBJ2-6, with D unclear. CDR3 length equals 12 residues. The germline CDR1 and CDR2 sequences are SQVTM and ANQGSEA. V was trimmed by 7 bases and J by 4 bases, leaving 8 bases between them. The CDR3 DNA sequence: TGCAGCGCCGCGTTAGGGGCCAACGTCCTGACTTTC. Its protein product is CSAALGANVLTF.

This chain connects TRBV5-4 to TRBJ2-6; D gene ambiguous. Between the trimmed V and J ends, which lost 1 base and 1 base, there was a span of 15 bases. Germline CDR1 is SGHNT and CDR2 is YYREEE (reference sequence). This CDR3 region has 18 residues. The chain's CDR3 is CASSLSNRFLSGANVLTF. In nucleotides, the CDR3 is TGTGCCAGCAGCTTGTCAAACAGATTTCTGTCTGGGGCCAACGTCCTGACTTTC. The variable domain in full, with the rest retrieved from reference TRBV5-4 and TRBJ2-6, is ETGVTQSPTHLIKTRGQQVTLRCSSQSGHNTVSWYQQALGQGPQFIFQYYREEENGRGNFPPRFSGLQFPNYSSELNVNALELDDSALYLCASSLSNRFLSGANVLTFGAGSRLTVL.

V usage is TRBV2 and J usage is TRBJ1-1, with D unclear. The germline V gene has CDR1 SNHLY and CDR2 FYNNEI. The V and J ends lost 7 bases and 2 bases respectively, with 14 bases between them. The CDR3 contains 14 residues. The CDR3 sequence: CASMVSRANTEAFF. In nucleotides, the CDR3 is TGTGCCAGCATGGTTAGCCGCGCTAACACTGAAGCTTTCTTT.

V and J are TRBV7-9 and TRBJ1-2; the D gene is possibly TRBD1 (6 bases). CDR1 and CDR2 (germline): SEHNR, FQNEAQ (reference sequence). V gave up 3 bases and J gave up 5 bases, with 13 bases separating them. The CDR3 consists of 14 residues. CDR3 in amino acids: CASSFLGDMYGYTF. CDR3 DNA: TGTGCCAGCAGCTTTTTAGGGGACATGTATGGCTACACCTTC.

The V gene is TRBV7-9, the J gene TRBJ2-2; possible D gene TRBD1, 5 bases. V was cut by 7 bases and J by 4 bases, with 10 bases left in between. Germline V gene lookup returns CDR1 SEHNR and CDR2 FQNEAQ (reference sequence). This CDR3 has 13 residues. The chain's CDR3 is CASIGRATGELFF. As DNA, the CDR3 is TGTGCCAGCATAGGCAGGGCCACCGGGGAGCTGTTTTTT.

The rearrangement uses TRBV2 and TRBJ1-3; D is undetermined. Germline lookup yields CDR1 SNHLY and CDR2 FYNNEI. V lost 6 bases and J 10 bases, leaving 10 bases between the germline ends. The CDR3 runs 11 residues. DNA for the CDR3: TGTGCCAGCAGGACCGAGAATACCATATATTTT. It yields the protein CASRTENTIYF.

In its sample, this clone was seen a few times. In DNA, the CDR3 is TGTGCCAGCAGCTCCCCGCGACTAGCGGGAGGTCAGACCCAGTACTTC. Translated: CASSSPRLAGGQTQYF. The chain has TRBV7-9 and TRBJ2-5; 13 nucleotides line up with TRBD2. The ends lost 4 bases at V and 6 bases at J; junction bases unmatched: 8. CDR1 and CDR2 from the germline V gene are SEHNR and FQNEAQ (reference sequence). The CDR3 is 16 residues long.

The chain couples TRBV6-5 to TRBJ1-1, with D possibly being TRBD1 (6 bases). This CDR3 spans 15 amino acids. Trimming cost V 0 bases and J 3 bases, with 11 bases left between them. Germline values: CDR1 MNHEY, CDR2 SVGAGI. Written as DNA, the CDR3 is TGTGCCAGCAGTTACTCCATAGGGGGGGACACTGAAGCTTTCTTT. Protein: CASSYSIGGDTEAFF.

This chain connects TRBV19 to TRBJ1-1; 11 nucleotides agree with TRBD1. The CDR3 sequence is 15 residues long. V was pared by 4 bases and J by 8 bases, with 9 bases of the junction left unmatched. Germline values: CDR1 LNHDA, CDR2 SQIVND (reference sequence). CDR3 nucleotide sequence: TGTGCCAGTAGTACCGCCTGGGGGACAGGGGGAGAAGCTTTCTTT. This gives the protein CASSTAWGTGGEAFF.

This clone was counted a single time. The genes are TRBV3-1 (or the pseudogene TRBV3-2) and TRBJ1-6; D uncertain. The CDR3 loop spans 17 amino acids. The germline V gene has CDR1 LGHDT and CDR2 YNNKEL (reference sequence). The V end was cut by 1 base, the J end by 0 bases, with 10 bases between. The CDR3 protein is CASSQVQKSSYNSPLHF. CDR3 in DNA: TGTGCCAGCAGCCAAGTACAGAAGAGCTCCTATAATTCACCCCTCCACTTT.

The chain is built from TRBV18 and TRBJ2-5; 8 nucleotides match TRBD2. Germline V gene lookup returns CDR1 KGHSH and CDR2 LQKENI. CDR3 size: 14 residues. Trimming at V came to 8 bases and at J to 5 bases, leaving 10 bases not matched to a gene. The CDR3 DNA follows: TGTGCCAGCCTCACGGGAGGGGATGGTGAGACCCAGTACTTC. Protein sequence: CASLTGGDGETQYF.